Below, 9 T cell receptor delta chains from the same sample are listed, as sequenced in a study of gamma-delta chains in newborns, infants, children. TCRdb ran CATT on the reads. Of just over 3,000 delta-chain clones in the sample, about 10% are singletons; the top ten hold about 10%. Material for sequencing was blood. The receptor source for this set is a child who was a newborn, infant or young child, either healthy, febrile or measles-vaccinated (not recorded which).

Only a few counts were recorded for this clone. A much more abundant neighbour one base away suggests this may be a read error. The DNA of the CDR3 is TGTGCCTGTGACGCCTCGGGGGCTTCCTGGGACACCCGACAGATGTTTTTC. It encodes CACDASGASWDTRQMFF. V usage is TRDV2 and J usage is TRDJ3; D might be TRDD3 (5 bases). With 3 bases removed from V and 1 base from J, the gap between germline ends came to 12 bases. This CDR3 is built from 17 residues. Germline V CDR1 and CDR2: GEAIGNYY, EKD.

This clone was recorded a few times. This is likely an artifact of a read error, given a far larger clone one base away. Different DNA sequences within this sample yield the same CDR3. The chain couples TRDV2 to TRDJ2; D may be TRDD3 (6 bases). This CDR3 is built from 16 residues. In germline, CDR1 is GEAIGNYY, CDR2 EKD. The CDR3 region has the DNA TGTGCCTGTGACCTAGTGGGGGTAGCTTTGACAGCGCAACTCTTCTTT. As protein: CACDLVGVALTAQLFF.

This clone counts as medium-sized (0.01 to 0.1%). The CDR3 bases are TGTGCCTGTGACTCTGGGGGACCCGGGACCGATAAACTCATCTTT. Translating gives CACDSGGPGTDKLIF. The chain employs TRDV2 and TRDJ1, with 8 bases that match TRDD3. Germline V gives CDR1 GEAIGNYY, CDR2 EKD. After removal of 3 bases from V and 2 bases from J, the junction contained 7 bases not matched to a gene. The CDR3 length is 15 residues.

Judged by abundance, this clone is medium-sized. The CDR3 region is CACDILGSSSWDTRQMFF. CDR3 DNA: TGTGCCTGTGACATACTGGGGTCCAGCTCCTGGGACACCCGACAGATGTTTTTC. The chain is built from TRDV2 and TRDJ3, with 7 bases that match TRDD3. V shed 2 bases and J 0 bases; nucleotides not matched to a gene: 6. Germline CDR1 is GEAIGNYY and CDR2 is EKD. The CDR3 sequence is 18 residues long.

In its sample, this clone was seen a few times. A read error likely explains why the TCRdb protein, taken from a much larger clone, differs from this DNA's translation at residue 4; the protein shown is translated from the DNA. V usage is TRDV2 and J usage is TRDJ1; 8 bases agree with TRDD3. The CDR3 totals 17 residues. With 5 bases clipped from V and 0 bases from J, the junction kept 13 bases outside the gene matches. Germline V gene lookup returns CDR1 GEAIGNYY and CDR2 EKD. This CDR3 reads CACGLLGDTRHTDKLIF. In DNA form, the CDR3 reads TGTGCCTGTGGCCTGCTTGGGGATACTCGTCACACCGATAAACTCATCTTT.

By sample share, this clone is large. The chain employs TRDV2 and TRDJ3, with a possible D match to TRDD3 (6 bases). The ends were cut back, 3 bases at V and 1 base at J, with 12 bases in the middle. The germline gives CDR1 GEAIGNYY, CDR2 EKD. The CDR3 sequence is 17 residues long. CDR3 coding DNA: TGTGCCTGTGACGCCTTGGGGGCTTCCTGGGACACCCGACAGATGTTTTTC. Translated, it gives CACDALGASWDTRQMFF.

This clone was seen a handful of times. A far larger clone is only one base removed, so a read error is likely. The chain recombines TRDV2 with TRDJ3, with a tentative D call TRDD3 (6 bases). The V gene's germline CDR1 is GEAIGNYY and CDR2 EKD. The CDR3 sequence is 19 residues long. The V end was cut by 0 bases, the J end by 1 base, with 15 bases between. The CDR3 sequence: CACDTAAGYTSWDTRQMFF. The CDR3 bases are TGTGCCTGTGACACCGCAGCCGGATACACGTCCTGGGACACCCGACAGATGTTTTTC.

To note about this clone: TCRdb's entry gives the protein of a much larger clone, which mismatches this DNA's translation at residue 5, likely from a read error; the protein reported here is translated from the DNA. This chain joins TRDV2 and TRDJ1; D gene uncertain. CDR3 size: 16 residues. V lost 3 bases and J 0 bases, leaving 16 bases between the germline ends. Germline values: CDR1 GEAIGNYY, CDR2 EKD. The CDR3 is CACDAVTNRYTDKLIF. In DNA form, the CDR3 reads TGTGCCTGTGACGCCGTAACCAACCGGTACACCGATAAACTCATCTTT.

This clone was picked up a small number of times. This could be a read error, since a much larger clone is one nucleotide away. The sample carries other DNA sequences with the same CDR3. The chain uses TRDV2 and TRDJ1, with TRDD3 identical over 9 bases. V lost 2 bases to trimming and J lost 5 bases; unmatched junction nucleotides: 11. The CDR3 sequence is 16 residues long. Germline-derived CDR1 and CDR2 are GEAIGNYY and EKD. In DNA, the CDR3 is TGTGCCTGTGACATACTGGGGGACTCCCACGGAGATAAACTCATCTTT. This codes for CACDILGDSHGDKLIF.